The clone carrying this T cell receptor (delta chain) was seen only a few times. The antigen is undetermined. The data are from a study of delta chains in infants with herpesvirus infections. Study-level results: Absence in CMV-uninfected infants may reflect the detection limit only. Among Vdelta1 cells, the public clonotype apparently waned within two to three months.

PBMC RNA was reverse transcribed using gamma-chain- and delta-chain-specific primers. TCRdb re-called the RT-PCR reads through CATT. This table holds some 1,400 delta-chain clones, 25% to 30% found once. V trimming: 1 base; J trimming: 3 bases; junction bases outside the gene matches: 2. The CDR3 is 14 amino acids. CDR1 and CDR2 from the germline V gene are TSWWSYY and QGS. The specimen was peripheral blood, collected at time point 1 of longitudinal follow-up. The V call is TRDV1, the J call TRDJ1; the match to TRDD3 covers 7 bases. The TCR originated in a human donor who was a Ugandan infant, either HIV-exposed or HIV-unexposed (not recorded which). The CDR3 region is CALGERGGSDKLIF. Here the CDR3 DNA reads TGTGCTCTTGGGGAACGGGGGGGATCCGATAAACTCATCTTT.